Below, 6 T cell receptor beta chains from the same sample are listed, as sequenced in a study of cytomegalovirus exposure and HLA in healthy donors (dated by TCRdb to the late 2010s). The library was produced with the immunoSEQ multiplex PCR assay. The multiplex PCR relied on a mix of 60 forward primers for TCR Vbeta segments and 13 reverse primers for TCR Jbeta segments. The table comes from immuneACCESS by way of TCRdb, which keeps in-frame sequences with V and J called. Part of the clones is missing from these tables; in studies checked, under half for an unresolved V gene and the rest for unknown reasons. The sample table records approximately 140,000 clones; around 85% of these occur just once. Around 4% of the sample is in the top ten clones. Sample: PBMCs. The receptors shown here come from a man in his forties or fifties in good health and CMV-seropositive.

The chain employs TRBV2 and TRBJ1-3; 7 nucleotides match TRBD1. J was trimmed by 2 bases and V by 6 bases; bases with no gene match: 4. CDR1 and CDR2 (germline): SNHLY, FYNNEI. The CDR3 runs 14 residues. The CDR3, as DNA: TGTGCCAGCAGGAACAGGGGTGCTGGAAACACCATATATTTT. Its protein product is CASRNRGAGNTIYF.

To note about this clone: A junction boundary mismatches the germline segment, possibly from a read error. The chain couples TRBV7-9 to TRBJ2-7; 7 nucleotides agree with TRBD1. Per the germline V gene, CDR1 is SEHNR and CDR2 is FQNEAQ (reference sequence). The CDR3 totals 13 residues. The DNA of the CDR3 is TGTTCCAGCAGCTATCGGGACAGTCTAGAGCAGTACTTC. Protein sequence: CSSSYRDSLEQYF.

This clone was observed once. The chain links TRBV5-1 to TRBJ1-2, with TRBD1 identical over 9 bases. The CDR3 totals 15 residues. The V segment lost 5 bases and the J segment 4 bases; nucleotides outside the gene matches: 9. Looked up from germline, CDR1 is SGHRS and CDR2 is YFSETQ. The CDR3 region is CASRGQGTTFYGYTF. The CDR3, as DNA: TGCGCCAGCAGGGGACAGGGAACCACCTTCTATGGCTACACCTTC.

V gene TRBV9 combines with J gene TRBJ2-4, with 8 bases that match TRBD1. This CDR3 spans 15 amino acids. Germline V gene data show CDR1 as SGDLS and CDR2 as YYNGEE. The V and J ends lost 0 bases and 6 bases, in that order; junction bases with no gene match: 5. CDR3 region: CASSVGGTGPNIQYF. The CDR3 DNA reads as TGTGCCAGCAGCGTAGGAGGGACAGGCCCAAACATTCAGTACTTC.

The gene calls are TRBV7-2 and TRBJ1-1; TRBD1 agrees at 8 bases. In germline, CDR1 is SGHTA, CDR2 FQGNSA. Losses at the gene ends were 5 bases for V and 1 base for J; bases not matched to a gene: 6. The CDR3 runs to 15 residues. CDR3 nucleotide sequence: TGTGCCAGCAGCCCGCGACAGGGGAGGAACACTGAAGCTTTCTTT. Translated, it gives CASSPRQGRNTEAFF.

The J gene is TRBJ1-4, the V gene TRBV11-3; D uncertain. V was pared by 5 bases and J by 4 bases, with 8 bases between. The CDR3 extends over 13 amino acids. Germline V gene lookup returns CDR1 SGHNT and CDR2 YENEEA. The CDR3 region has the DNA TGTGCCAGCAGCGCGGGTTTTAATGAAAAACTGTTTTTT. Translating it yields CASSAGFNEKLFF.